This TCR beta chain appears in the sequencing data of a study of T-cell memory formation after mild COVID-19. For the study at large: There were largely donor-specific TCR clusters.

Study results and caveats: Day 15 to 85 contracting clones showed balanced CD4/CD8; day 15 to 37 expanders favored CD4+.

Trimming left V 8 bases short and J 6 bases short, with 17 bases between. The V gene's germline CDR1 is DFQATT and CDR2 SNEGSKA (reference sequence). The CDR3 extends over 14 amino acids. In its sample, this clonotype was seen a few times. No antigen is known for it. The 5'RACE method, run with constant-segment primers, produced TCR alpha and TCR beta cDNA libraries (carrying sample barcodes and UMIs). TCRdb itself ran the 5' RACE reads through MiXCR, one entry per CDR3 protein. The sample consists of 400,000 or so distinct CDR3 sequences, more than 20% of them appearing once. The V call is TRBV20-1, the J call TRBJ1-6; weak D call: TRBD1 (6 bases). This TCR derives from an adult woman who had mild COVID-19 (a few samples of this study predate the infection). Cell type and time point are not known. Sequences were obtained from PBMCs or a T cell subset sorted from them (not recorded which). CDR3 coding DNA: TGCAGTACGCTAGAGGTCAGGGGTAATTCACCCCTCCACTTT. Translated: CSTLEVRGNSPLHF.